The present entry profiles one T cell receptor beta chain with its context. This sample was taken from a study of blood T cell repertoires in COVID-19. Study at large: The origin of the acute and convalescent COVID-19 samples was the United States, Italy and Spain. Sample material is recorded as cDNA or gDNA derived from T cells, B-cell-depleted T cells, or PBMCs.

As originally analysed: Estimated nucleated cell counts came from reference gene primer amplification. Repertoires were generated with immunoSEQ multiplex PCR, while TCRdb's copy carries only in-frame clones and drops some. Clone size and V and J calls were adopted from that table, with D and trimming inferred from the DNA. The table shows 180,000 or so clones, with around 86% occurring only once. Germline values: CDR1 SGHTA, CDR2 FQGNSA. The CDR3 runs to 15 residues. With 5 bases removed from V and 0 bases from J, the gap between germline ends came to 13 bases. This TCR derives from a man in his 60s with acute or convalescent COVID-19. The chain has TRBV7-2 and TRBJ1-2, with TRBD1 as a possible D gene (6 bases). The material sequenced was peripheral blood. DNA for the CDR3: TGTGCCAGCAGCCCCGTTCCAGGGGCTAACTATGGCTACACCTTC. It specifies CASSPVPGANYGYTF.